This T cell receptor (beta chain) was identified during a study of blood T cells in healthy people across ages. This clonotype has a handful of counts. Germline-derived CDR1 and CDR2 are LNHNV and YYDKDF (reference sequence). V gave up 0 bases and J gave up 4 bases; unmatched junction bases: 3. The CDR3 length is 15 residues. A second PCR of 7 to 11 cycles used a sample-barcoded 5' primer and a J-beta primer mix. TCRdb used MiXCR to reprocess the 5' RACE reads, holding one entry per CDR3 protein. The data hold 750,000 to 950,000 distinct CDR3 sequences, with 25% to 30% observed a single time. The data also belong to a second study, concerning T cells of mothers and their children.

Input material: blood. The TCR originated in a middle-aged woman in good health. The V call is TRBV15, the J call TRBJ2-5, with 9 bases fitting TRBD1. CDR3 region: CATSRDRDRAETQYF. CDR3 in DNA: TGTGCCACCAGCAGAGATCGGGACAGGGCAGAGACCCAGTACTTC.